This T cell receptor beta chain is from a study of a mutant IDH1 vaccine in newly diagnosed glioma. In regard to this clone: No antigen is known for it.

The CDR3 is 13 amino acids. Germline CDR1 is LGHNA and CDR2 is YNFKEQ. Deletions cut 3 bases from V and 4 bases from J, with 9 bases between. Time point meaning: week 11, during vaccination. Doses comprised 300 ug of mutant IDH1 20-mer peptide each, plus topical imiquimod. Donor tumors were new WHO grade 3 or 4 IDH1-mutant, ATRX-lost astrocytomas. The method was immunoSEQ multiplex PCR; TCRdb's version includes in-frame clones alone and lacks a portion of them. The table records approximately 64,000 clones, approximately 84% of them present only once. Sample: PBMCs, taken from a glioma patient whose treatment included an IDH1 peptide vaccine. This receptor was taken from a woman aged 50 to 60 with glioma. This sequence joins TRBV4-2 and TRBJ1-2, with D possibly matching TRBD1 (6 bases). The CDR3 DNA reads TGTGCCAGCAGCCAGCAAGGGGGCTATGGCTACACCTTC. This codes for CASSQQGGYGYTF.